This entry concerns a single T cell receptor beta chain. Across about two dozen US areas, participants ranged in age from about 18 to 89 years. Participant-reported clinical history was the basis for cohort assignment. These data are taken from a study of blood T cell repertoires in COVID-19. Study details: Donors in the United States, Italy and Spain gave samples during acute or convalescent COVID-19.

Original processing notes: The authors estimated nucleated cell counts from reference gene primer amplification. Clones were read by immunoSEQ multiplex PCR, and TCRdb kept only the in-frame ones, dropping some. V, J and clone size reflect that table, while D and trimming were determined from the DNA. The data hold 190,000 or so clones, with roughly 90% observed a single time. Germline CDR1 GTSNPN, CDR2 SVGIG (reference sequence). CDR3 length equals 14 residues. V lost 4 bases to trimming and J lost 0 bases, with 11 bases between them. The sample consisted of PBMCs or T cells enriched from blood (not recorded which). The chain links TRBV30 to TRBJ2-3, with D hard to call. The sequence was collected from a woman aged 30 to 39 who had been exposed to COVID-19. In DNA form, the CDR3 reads TGTGCCTGGACCAGGCATGCTAGCACAGATACGCAGTATTTT. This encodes CAWTRHASTDTQYF. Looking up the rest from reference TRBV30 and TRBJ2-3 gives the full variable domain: SQTIHQWPATLVQPVGSPLSLECTVEGTSNPNLYWYRQAAGRGLQLLFYSVGIGQISSEVPQNLSASRPQDRQFILSSKKLLLSDSGFYLCAWTRHASTDTQYFGPGTRLTVL.